These T cell receptor beta chains were read from a single sample in a study of response to subunit inactivated influenza vaccine. TCRdb itself ran the RT-PCR reads through MiXCR, one entry per CDR3 protein. The table shows roughly 710,000 distinct CDR3 sequences, with around 15% occurring only once. The specimen comprised PBMCs from blood, sampled 14 days before vaccination. These receptors were obtained from a man aged 45-65 years who received an inactivated influenza vaccine. Both conserved end residues are part of each CDR3. A D gene is named only where the DNA matches it firmly. Size tells how often a clone was seen (once, few, many) or the class of an expanded clone, and some rows leave it out.

d_gene	abundance	j_gene	v_gene	CDR3nt	CDR3aa
.	.	TRBJ1-2	TRBV7-9	TGTGCCAGCAGCCCTCAAGGGGTAGCTACCAACTATGGCTACACCTTC	CASSPQGVATNYGYTF
TRBD2	.	TRBJ2-7	TRBV3-1	TGTGCCAGCAGCCAAGCTGGGACTAGCCGGAACGAGCAGTACTTC	CASSQAGTSRNEQYF
.	.	TRBJ2-7	TRBV20-1	TGCAGTGCTAGACCCCTGGACCGTGCCTACGAGCAGTACTTC	CSARPLDRAYEQYF
.	many	TRBJ1-3	TRBV2	TGTGCCAGCAGTGATCAGCGGGTTTGGGGAAACACCATATATTTT	CASSDQRVWGNTIYF
TRBD2	.	TRBJ2-5	TRBV6-2/TRBV6-3	TGTGCCGCAGATGGGGCGGGGGGGCATGAGACCCAGTACTTC	CAADGAGGHETQYF
TRBD1	.	TRBJ1-1	TRBV30	TGTGCCCAAGACAGGGGTAGGACTGAAGCTTTCTTT	CAQDRGRTEAFF
TRBD2	.	TRBJ2-1	TRBV7-9	TGTGCCAGCACCAGGACTAGCGGGAAGTCCTACAATGAGCAGTTCTTC	CASTRTSGKSYNEQFF
.	few	TRBJ2-7	TRBV6-2/TRBV6-3	TGTGCCAGCAGTTACGTCAGGGGCTACGAGCAGTACTTC	CASSYVRGYEQYF
TRBD2	.	TRBJ2-3	TRBV4-1	TGCGCCAGCAGCCAAGAGCAGGTAGCGGGAGGTTTAGATACGCAGTATTTT	CASSQEQVAGGLDTQYF
TRBD1	.	TRBJ2-3	TRBV5-1	TGCGCCAGCTTATTCGGGACAGGGGTAACAGATACGCAGTATTTT	CASLFGTGVTDTQYF
.	.	TRBJ1-2	TRBV29-1	TGCAGCGTTGGTGAAAACCCTAACTATGGCTACACCTTC	CSVGENPNYGYTF
.	few	TRBJ2-7	TRBV12-3/TRBV12-4	TGTGCCAGCAGTTTCGAAGGCAGGGTCCACGAGCAGTACTTC	CASSFEGRVHEQYF
.	.	TRBJ2-5	TRBV12-3/TRBV12-4	TGTGCCAGCAGTTTATCCCCAGGGGAAGAGACCCAGTACTTC	CASSLSPGEETQYF
.	many	TRBJ1-3	TRBV13	TGTGCCAGCAGCTCAACTACTGGAAACACCATATATTTT	CASSSTTGNTIYF
.	.	TRBJ1-4	TRBV7-9	TGTGCCAGCAGCCGCACCTCAGGGGCCGAAAAACTGTTTTTT	CASSRTSGAEKLFF
.	.	TRBJ1-3	TRBV10-1	TGCGCCAGCATGAAGGGCTCTGGAAACACCATATATTTT	CASMKGSGNTIYF
TRBD2	few	TRBJ2-1	TRBV3-1	TGTGCCAGCAGCCTTACTACTAGCGGGAGGGTTAATGAGCAGTTCTTC	CASSLTTSGRVNEQFF
TRBD1	few	TRBJ2-1	TRBV4-3	TGCGCCAGCAGCCAAGATGGTGTGGGGACAGGGTCCTACAATGAGCAGTTCTTC	CASSQDGVGTGSYNEQFF
.	.	TRBJ1-4	TRBV4-1	TGCGCCAGCAGCCAAGAGGACCCCGGTCCAACTAATGAAAAACTGTTTTTT	CASSQEDPGPTNEKLFF
.	few	TRBJ2-6	TRBV7-2	TGTGCCGGTTCGAGGGACTCTGGGGCCAACGTCCTGACTTTC	CAGSRDSGANVLTF
TRBD1	.	TRBJ1-3	TRBV7-9	TGTGCCAGCAGCCCCAGACAGGGCAAATTCTCTGGAAACACCATATATTTT	CASSPRQGKFSGNTIYF
.	few	TRBJ2-1	TRBV9	TGTGCCAGCAGCGTAGGGACAGTCGCCTCCTACAATGAGCAGTTCTTC	CASSVGTVASYNEQFF
.	.	TRBJ2-1	TRBV29-1	TGCAGCGTTGGGGAAGGGCCGGGCAATGAGCAGTTCTTC	CSVGEGPGNEQFF
TRBD1	.	TRBJ2-3	TRBV7-8	TGTGCCAGCAGCGGAATGGGGACAGGGGACCCGGGCGGGTACACAGATACGCAGTATTTT	CASSGMGTGDPGGYTDTQYF
TRBD1	once	TRBJ2-7	TRBV25-1	TGTGCCAGCAGTCCAACGACAGGGTCTTACGAGCAGTACTTC	CASSPTTGSYEQYF
.	.	TRBJ1-1	TRBV7-9	TGTGCCAGCAGCCCGTACCAGCAGAACACTGAAGCTTTCTTT	CASSPYQQNTEAFF
TRBD2	.	TRBJ2-7	TRBV2	TGTGCCAGCAGTGTAGGGGAGGGAGGTTCCTACGAGCAGTACTTC	CASSVGEGGSYEQYF
.	many	TRBJ2-3	TRBV20-1	TGCAGTGCTAGAGGGAAAGACAGGCCCAGCACAGATACGCAGTATTTT	CSARGKDRPSTDTQYF
.	few	TRBJ2-2	TRBV9	TGTGCCAGCAGCGTAGGGGGACACTCCACCGGGGAGCTGTTTTTT	CASSVGGHSTGELFF
.	few	TRBJ2-5	TRBV20-1	TGCAGTGCCAGTCCAGGGACGGCTGGGGAAGCCCAGTACTTC	CSASPGTAGEAQYF
TRBD1	.	TRBJ2-1	TRBV7-2	TGTGCCAGCAGCTTAGTAGCAGGGGGCAGAGGTGAGCAGTTCTTC	CASSLVAGGRGEQFF
TRBD1	.	TRBJ2-1	TRBV6-1	TGTGCCAGCAGTGAACGAACAGGGGGCTTTAGTAATGAGCAGTTCTTC	CASSERTGGFSNEQFF
.	.	TRBJ1-1	TRBV10-3	TGTGCCATCAGTGACAGGGTGAACACTGAAGCTTTCTTT	CAISDRVNTEAFF
.	many	TRBJ1-2	TRBV12-3/TRBV12-4	TGTGCCAGCAGTTCCGAGGTGAACTATGGCTACACCTTC	CASSSEVNYGYTF
.	few	TRBJ2-7	TRBV7-2	TGTGCCAGCAGCCCACAGGGTCCGGGACAGCAGTACTTC	CASSPQGPGQQYF
.	.	TRBJ1-1	TRBV20-1	TGCAGTGGAAATCAGGGGAATCGTGAGGTTTTCTTT	CSGNQGNREVFF
TRBD2	few	TRBJ2-1	TRBV7-9	TGTGCCAGCACCTTACTAGCGGGAGGCGACGAGCAGTTCTTC	CASTLLAGGDEQFF
TRBD2	.	TRBJ2-5	TRBV20-1	TGTAGCGGGAGGGCCCTGGAGACCCAGTACTTC	CSGRALETQYF
TRBD1	many	TRBJ2-1	TRBV10-3	TGTGCCATCAGTGCGTTGGGACAGGGTTACAATGAGCAGTTCTTC	CAISALGQGYNEQFF
TRBD1	.	TRBJ2-7	TRBV28	TGTGCCAGCACAGGGGGATATCTGTACGAGCAGTACTTC	CASTGGYLYEQYF
TRBD1	few	TRBJ1-1	TRBV2	TGTGCCAGCAGTGCACAGGGGGCTAGTCTAAGCACTGAAGCTTTCTTT	CASSAQGASLSTEAFF
.	few	TRBJ2-7	TRBV10-3	TGTGCCATCAGTGGGCAGGCCTACGAGCAGTACTTC	CAISGQAYEQYF
.	few	TRBJ1-4	TRBV11-2	TGTGCCAGCAGCTTAGACAGGGTACACCATTCAACTAATGAAAAACTGTTTTTT	CASSLDRVHHSTNEKLFF
TRBD2	few	TRBJ2-1	TRBV29-1	TGCAGCGCCAGTGGGAAACTAGCGGCCCTCAATGAGCAGTTCTTC	CSASGKLAALNEQFF
TRBD1	.	TRBJ1-2	TRBV10-3	TGTGCCATCCGGTGGCAGGGGGTCGTTGGCTACACCTTC	CAIRWQGVVGYTF
.	few	TRBJ2-5	TRBV6-1	TGTGCCAGCGGATTGGCAGGGACAGAGACCCAGTACTTC	CASGLAGTETQYF
TRBD1	.	TRBJ1-1	TRBV12-3/TRBV12-4	TGTGCCAGCAGTTTGGCGGACAGGCAGAACACTGAAGCTTTCTTT	CASSLADRQNTEAFF
TRBD1	few	TRBJ2-7	TRBV12-3/TRBV12-4	TGTGCCAGCAGACCAGGGGGCGGCTACGAGCAGTACTTC	CASRPGGGYEQYF
.	.	TRBJ2-5	TRBV12-3/TRBV12-4	TGTGCCAGCAAGGCTGGGTACCAAGAGACCCAGTACTTC	CASKAGYQETQYF
.	.	TRBJ1-1	TRBV10-3	TGTGCCATCAGTCTACAGGGCTATGGAACTGAAGCTTTCTTT	CAISLQGYGTEAFF
.	few	TRBJ1-2	TRBV6-5	TGTGCCAGCAGTTACTCGGGGCAGTCCTATGGCTACACCTTC	CASSYSGQSYGYTF
TRBD2	.	TRBJ2-7	TRBV30	TGTGCCTGGAGTGTACATGGGACTAGCGGTATCTTGAGCTCCTACGAGCAGTACTTC	CAWSVHGTSGILSSYEQYF
.	few	TRBJ1-5	TRBV20-1	TGCAGTGCCACCCAGGGAGTTAAATGGCCCCAGCATTTT	CSATQGVKWPQHF